This T cell receptor (gamma chain) stems from a study of Vδ1+ human thymocytes (dated by TCRdb to between 2017 and 2018). Study-level background: As a data resource, the study described the mRNA-level TRG and TRD CDR3 repertoires of highly purified Vdelta1+ thymocytes obtained from young children. Earlier work had validated the multiplex-based CDR3 amplicon strategy against 5'RACE-based methods for generating CDR3 amplicons. General study outcomes and caveats: Unlike the oligoclonal repertoires in peripheral blood, the thymic TRG and TRD repertoires appeared highly polyclonal, with Gaussian CDR3 length distributions. Because unexpected Vdelta2 sequences could lead to misinterpretation of bulk repertoire data, the authors recommended using highly purified populations and single-cell validation. Even though sort purity was high, around a fifth of thymic TRD sequences were Vdelta2 (and few were Vdelta3), which was not the case for the peripheral blood Vdelta1+ controls. No clustering by age or sex was observed, so analyses did not stratify donors by these variables. Donors shared many TRG clonotypes (up to roughly 6.9x10^3), but TRD repertoires were essentially private, with at most 120 shared.

This clone was detected a few times. Its antigen remains undetermined. Base qualities are not at hand, and no much larger clone is one base apart. The same CDR3 also results from other DNA sequences found in this sample. RNA extraction was carried out with the RNeasy mini kit, and reverse transcription was then done using Superscript III. CDR3 amplicons were generated by multiplex PCR with pooled V-gene forward primers and a constant-region reverse primer carrying Illumina adaptor overhangs. After gel purification, the amplicons were indexed with Nextera index primers over eight extra PCR cycles and then purified using AMPure XP beads. The libraries were sequenced on an Illumina MiSeq using paired-end 250 bp reads, dual indexing and a roughly 19% PhiX spike-in. The paper's processing steps were these. FastQC was used to quality check the reads, while ea-utils fastq-join merged the TRG read pairs. Annotation of sequences was performed with IMGT/HighV-QUEST, only productive sequences with unambiguous V-gene assignment were retained, and clonotypes were defined by identical CDR3 sequence. VDJtools 1.1.1, tcR 2.2.3, Treemap and vegan Shannon diversity in R 3.4.4 were used for downstream analysis. TCRdb called clones from the public reads with CATT, and repeated DNA sequences were later combined into one row. TCRdb's processing, not the authors' own work, is the source of the V and J calls. The sample table contains tens of thousands of gamma-chain clones; only one count was recorded for around 21% of them. The ten largest clones add up to about 2% of the sample.

CDR1 VTNTFY and CDR2 YDVSTARD are derived from the germline V gene (reference sequence). The cysteine opens and the phenylalanine closes a CDR3 of 16 amino acids. Solely the CDR3 DNA is kept, with 48 bases framed from the first base. Compared with germline, V lacks 0 bases and J lacks 3 bases; bases without a gene match: 7. Thymic samples were depleted of alphabeta T cells, then CD3+ TCRVdelta1+ TCRVdelta2- thymocytes were FACS-sorted. The purity of the sorted Vdelta1+ thymocytes was between roughly 97% and 99.6%. The thymic specimens were obtained from fewer than ten paediatric patients, aged about 5 days to 17 months, who were having corrective cardiac surgery. The thymic tissue was dispersed, and mononuclear cells were isolated using a Histopaque-1077 density gradient. Staining used anti-TCRVdelta1 clone TS8.2, anti-TCRVdelta2 clone B6, anti-CD3 clone HIT3a and anti-TCRalphabeta clone IP26 antibodies.

Recombination connected TRGV3 to TRGJP2. The sequence derives from a girl under three years old who had congenital heart surgery. Input material: Vdelta1+ gamma-delta thymocytes from the thymus. The cell subset or site label corresponds to: FACS-sorted CD3+ TCRalphabeta- TCRVdelta1+ TCRVdelta2- thymocytes. The sequence in DNA is TGTGCCACCTGGGACAGGCCATCCGGTAGTGATTGGATCAAGACGTTT. Its protein product is CATWDRPSGSDWIKTF.